This T cell receptor beta chain was identified in a study of T cell repertoires in cytomegalovirus infection. One entry per CDR3 protein results from TCRdb running MiXCR on the reads. Of about 600,000 distinct CDR3 sequences in the sample, more than 20% were seen once. This clonotype came up a few times. Sequencing used CD8+ T cells from PBMCs. This receptor was taken from a human donor in good health (CMV status not recorded). Some clones in this sample may be carry-over from other donors' samples.

The CDR3 spells CASSFAGSEQPQHF. The CDR3 nucleotides are TGTGCCAGCAGTTTTGCAGGTTCTGAGCAGCCCCAGCATTTT. This rearrangement joins TRBV28 to TRBJ1-5; D remains ambiguous. This CDR3 spans 14 amino acids. The V gene lost 3 bases and the J gene lost 7 bases, with 13 bases spanning the gap. The germline CDR1 and CDR2 sequences are MDHEN and SYDVKM.